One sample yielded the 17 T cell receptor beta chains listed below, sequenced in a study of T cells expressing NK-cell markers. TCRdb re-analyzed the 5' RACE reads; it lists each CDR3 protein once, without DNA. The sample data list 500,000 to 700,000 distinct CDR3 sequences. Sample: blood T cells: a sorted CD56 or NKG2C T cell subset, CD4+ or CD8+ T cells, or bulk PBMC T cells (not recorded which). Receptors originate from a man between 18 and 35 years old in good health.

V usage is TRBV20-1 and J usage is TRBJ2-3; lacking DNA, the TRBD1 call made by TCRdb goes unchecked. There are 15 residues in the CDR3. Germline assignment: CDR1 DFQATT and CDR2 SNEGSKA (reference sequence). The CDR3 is CSAPLDTGLADTQYF.

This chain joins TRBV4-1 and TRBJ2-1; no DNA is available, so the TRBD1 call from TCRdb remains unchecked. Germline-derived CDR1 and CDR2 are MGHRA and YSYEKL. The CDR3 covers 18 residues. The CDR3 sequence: CASSQEGLGGGSYNEQFF.

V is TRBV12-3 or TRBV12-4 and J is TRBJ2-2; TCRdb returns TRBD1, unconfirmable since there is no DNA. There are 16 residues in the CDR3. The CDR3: CASSQGQILNTGELFF.

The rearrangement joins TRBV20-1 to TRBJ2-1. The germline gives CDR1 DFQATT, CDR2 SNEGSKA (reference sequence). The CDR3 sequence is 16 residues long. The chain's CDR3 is CSARDPSKSGWNEQFF.

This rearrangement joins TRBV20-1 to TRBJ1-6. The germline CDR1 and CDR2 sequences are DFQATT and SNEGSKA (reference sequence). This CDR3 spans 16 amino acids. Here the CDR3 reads CSARNEVAGNNSPLHF.

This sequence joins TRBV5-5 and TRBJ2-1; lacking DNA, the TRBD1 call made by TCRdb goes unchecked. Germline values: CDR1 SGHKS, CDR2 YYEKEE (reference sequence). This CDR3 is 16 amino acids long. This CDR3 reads CASSLEGRKIDNEQFF.

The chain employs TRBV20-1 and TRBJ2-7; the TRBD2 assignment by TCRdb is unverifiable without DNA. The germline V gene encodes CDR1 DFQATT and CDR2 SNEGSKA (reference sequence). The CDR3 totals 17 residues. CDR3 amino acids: CSAAGGTSGSPIYEQYF.

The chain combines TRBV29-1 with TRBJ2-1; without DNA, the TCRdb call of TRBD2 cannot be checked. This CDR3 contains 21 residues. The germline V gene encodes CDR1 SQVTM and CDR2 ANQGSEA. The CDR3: CSVQDTLVGTTSGRWYNEQFF.

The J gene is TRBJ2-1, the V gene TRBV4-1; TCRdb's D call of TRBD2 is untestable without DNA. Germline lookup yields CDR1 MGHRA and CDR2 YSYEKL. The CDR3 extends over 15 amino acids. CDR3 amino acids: CASSQGTRDFYEQFF.

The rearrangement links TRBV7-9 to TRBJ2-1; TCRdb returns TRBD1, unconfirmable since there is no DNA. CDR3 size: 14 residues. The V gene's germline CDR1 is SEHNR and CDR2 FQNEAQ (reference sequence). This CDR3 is CASSGGGTYNEQFF. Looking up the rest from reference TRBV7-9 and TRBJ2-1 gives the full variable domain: DTGVSQNPRHKITKRGQNVTFRCDPISEHNRLYWYRQTLGQGPEFLTYFQNEAQLEKSRLLSDRFSAERPKGSFSTLEIQRTEQGDSAMYLCASSGGGTYNEQFFGPGTRLTVL.

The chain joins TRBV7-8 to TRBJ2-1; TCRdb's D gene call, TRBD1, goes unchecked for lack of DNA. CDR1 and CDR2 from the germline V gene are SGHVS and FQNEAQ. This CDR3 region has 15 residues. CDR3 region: CASSASRTGSNEQFF.

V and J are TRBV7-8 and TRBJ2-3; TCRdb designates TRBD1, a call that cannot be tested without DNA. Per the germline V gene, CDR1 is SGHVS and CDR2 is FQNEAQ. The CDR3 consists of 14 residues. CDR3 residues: CASSLRQALDTQYF. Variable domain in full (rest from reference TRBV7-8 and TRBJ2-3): GAGVSQSPRYKVAKRGQDVALRCDPISGHVSLFWYQQALGQGPEFLTYFQNEAQLDKSGLPSDRFFAERPEGSVSTLKIQRTQQEDSAVYLCASSLRQALDTQYFGPGTRLTVL.

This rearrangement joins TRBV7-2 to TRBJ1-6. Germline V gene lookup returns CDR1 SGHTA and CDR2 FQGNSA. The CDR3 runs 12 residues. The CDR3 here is CASSLVRTSLHF. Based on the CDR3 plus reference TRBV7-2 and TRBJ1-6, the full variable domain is GAGVSQSPSNKVTEKGKDVELRCDPISGHTALYWYRQSLGQGLEFLIYFQGNSAPDKSGLPSDRFSAERTGGSVSTLTIQRTQQEDSAVYLCASSLVRTSLHFGNGTRLTVT.

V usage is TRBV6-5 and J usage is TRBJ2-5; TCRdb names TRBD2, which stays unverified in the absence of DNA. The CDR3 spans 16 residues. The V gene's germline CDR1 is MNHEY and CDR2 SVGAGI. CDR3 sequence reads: CASSRSIAGKGETQYF.

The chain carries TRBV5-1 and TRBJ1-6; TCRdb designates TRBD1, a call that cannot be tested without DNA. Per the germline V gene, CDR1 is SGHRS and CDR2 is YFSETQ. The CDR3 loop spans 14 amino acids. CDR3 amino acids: CASSLTGDNSPLHF.

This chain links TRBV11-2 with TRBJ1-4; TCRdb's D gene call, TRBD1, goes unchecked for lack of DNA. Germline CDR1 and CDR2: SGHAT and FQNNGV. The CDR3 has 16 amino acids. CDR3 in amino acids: CASSYPRGSRNEKLFF.

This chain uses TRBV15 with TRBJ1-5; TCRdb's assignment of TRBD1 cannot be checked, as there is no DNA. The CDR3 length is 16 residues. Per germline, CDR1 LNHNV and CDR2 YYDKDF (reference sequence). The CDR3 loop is CATSRDTDRGNQPQHF.